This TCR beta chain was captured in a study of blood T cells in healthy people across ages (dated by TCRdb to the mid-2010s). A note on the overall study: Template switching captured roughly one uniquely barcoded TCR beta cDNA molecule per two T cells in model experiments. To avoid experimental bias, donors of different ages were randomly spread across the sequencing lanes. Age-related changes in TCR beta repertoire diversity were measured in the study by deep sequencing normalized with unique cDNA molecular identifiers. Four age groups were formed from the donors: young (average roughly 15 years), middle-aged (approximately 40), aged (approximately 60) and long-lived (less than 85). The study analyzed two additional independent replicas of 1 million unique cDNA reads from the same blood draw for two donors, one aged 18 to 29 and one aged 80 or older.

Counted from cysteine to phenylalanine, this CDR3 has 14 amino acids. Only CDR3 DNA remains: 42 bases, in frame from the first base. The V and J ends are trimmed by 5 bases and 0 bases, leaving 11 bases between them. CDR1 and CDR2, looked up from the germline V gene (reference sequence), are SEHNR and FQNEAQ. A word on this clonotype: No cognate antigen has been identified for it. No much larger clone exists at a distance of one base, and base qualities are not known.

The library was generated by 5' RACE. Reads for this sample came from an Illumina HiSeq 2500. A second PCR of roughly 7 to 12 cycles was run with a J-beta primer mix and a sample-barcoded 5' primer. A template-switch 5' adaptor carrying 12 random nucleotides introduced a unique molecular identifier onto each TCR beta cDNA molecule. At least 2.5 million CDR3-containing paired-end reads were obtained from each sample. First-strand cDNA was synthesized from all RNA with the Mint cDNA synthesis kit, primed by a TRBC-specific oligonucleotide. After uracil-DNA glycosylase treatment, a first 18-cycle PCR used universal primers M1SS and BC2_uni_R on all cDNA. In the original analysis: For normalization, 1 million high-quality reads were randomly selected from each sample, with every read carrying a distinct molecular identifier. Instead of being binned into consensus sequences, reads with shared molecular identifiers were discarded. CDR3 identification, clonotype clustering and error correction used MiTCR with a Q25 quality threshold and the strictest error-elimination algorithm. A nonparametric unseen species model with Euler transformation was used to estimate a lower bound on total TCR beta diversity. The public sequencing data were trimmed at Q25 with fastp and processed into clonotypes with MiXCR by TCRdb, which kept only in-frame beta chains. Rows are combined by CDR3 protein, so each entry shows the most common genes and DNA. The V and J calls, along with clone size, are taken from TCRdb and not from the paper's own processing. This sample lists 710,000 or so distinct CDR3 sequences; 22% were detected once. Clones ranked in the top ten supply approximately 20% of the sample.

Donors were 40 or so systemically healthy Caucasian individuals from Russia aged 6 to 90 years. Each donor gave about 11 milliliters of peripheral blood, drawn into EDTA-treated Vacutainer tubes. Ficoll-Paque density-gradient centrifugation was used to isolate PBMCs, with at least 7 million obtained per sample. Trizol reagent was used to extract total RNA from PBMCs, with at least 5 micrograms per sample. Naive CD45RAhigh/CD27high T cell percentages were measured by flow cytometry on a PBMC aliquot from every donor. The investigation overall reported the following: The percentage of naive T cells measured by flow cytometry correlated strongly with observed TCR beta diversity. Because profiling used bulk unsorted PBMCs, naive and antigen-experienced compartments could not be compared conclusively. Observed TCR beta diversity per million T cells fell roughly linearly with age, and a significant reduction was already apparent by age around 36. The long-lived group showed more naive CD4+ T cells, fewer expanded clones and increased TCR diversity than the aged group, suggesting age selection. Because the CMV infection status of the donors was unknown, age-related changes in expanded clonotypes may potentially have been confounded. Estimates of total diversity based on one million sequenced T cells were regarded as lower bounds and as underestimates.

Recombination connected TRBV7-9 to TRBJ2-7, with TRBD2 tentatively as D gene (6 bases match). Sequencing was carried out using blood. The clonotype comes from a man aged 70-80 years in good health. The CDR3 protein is CASSPGRLSYEQYF. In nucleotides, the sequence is TGTGCCAGCAGCCCAGGGAGGCTCTCCTACGAGCAGTACTTC.